This paragraph covers one T cell receptor beta chain sequence. As yet, its antigen is unknown. MiXCR, applied by TCRdb to the RT-PCR reads, yields one record per CDR3 protein. The table lists about 190,000 distinct CDR3 sequences, roughly 14% of them singletons. This entry comes from a study of response to subunit inactivated influenza vaccine. This CDR3 contains 15 residues. Deletions cut 4 bases from V and 3 bases from J, with 16 bases between. Germline CDR1 reads SGHTA; CDR2 reads FQGNSA. Study-wide results and caveats: A suggestion made by the authors is that each seasonal influenza vaccination recruits few new T cells.

The chain recombines TRBV7-2 with TRBJ2-7; D unclear. Source: CD8+ T cells sorted from PBMCs, taken more than 4 days after vaccination. The sequence was obtained from a man between 50 and 59 years old who received an inactivated influenza vaccine. The CDR3 sequence is CASSSRSEAIYEQYF. The CDR3 nucleotides read TGTGCCAGCAGCTCGAGGAGCGAGGCAATCTACGAGCAGTACTTC. The full variable domain, with the rest looked up from reference TRBV7-2 and TRBJ2-7, is GAGVSQSPSNKVTEKGKDVELRCDPISGHTALYWYRQSLGQGLEFLIYFQGNSAPDKSGLPSDRFSAERTGGSVSTLTIQRTQQEDSAVYLCASSSRSEAIYEQYFGPGTRLTVT.